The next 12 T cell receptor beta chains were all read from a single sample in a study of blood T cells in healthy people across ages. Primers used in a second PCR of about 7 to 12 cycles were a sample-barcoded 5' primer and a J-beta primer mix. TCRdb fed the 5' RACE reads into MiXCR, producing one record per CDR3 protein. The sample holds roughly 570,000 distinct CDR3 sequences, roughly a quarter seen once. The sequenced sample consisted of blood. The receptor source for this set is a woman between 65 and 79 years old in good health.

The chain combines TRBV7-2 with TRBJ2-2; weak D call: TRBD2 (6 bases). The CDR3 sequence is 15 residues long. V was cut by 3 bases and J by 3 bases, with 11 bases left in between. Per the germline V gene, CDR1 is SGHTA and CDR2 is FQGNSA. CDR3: CASSFGGADTGELFF. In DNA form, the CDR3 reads TGTGCCAGCAGCTTCGGCGGGGCAGACACCGGGGAGCTGTTTTTT.

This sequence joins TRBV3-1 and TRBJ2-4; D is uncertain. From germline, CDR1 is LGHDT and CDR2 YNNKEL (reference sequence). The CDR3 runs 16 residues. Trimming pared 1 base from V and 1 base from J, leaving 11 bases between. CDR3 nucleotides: TGTGCCAGCAGCCAAGGGGCATCCCCGGCCAAAAACATTCAGTACTTC. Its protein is CASSQGASPAKNIQYF.

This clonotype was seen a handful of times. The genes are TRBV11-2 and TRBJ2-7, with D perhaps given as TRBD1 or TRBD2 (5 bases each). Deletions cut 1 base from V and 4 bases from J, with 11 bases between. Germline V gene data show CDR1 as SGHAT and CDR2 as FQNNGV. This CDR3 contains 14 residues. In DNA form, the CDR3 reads TGTGCCAGCAGCTTAGGCCGGGACCTTTACGAGCAGTACTTC. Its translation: CASSLGRDLYEQYF.

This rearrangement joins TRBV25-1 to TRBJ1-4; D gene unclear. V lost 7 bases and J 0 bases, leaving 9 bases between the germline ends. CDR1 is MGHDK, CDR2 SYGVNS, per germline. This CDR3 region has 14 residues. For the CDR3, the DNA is TGTGCCAGCACAGACCCTGCAACTAATGAAAAACTGTTTTTT. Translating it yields CASTDPATNEKLFF.

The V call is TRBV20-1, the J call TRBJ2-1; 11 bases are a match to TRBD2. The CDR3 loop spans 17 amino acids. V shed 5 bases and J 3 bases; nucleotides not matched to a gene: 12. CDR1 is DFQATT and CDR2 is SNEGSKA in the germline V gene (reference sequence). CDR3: CSALGTSGDQVYNEQFF. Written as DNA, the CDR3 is TGCAGTGCTTTAGGGACTAGCGGCGACCAGGTCTACAATGAGCAGTTCTTC.

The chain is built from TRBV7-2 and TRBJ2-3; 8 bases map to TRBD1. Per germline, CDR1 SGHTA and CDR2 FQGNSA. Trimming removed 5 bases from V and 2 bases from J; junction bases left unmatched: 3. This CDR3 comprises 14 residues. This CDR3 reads CASSPDRVTDTQYF. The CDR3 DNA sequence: TGTGCCAGCAGCCCGGACAGGGTCACAGATACGCAGTATTTT. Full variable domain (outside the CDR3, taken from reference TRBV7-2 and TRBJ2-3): GAGVSQSPSNKVTEKGKDVELRCDPISGHTALYWYRQSLGQGLEFLIYFQGNSAPDKSGLPSDRFSAERTGGSVSTLTIQRTQQEDSAVYLCASSPDRVTDTQYFGPGTRLTVL.

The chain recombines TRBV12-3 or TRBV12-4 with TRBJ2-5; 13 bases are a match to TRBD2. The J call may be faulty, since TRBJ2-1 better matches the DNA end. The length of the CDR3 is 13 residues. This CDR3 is CASRPGLAGTQFF. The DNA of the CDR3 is TGTGCCAGCAGACCGGGACTAGCGGGAACTCAGTTCTTC.

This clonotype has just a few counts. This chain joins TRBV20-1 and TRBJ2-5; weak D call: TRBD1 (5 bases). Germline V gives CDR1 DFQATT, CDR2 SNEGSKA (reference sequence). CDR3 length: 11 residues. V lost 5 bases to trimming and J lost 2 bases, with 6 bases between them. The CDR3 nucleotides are TGCAGTGCTGACAGACAAGAGACCCAGTACTTC. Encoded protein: CSADRQETQYF.

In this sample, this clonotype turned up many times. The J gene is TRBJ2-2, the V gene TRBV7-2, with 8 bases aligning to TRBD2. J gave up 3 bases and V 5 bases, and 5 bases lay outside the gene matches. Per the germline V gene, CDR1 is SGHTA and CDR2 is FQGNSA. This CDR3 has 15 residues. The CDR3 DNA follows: TGTGCCAGCAGCCGACTAGCGACCTACACCGGGGAGCTGTTTTTT. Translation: CASSRLATYTGELFF.

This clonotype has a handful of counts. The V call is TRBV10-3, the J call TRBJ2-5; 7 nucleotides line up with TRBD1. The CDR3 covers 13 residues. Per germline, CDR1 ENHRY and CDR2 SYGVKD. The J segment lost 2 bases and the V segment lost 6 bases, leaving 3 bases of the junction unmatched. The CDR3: CAISEGQQETQYF. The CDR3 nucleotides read TGTGCCATCAGCGAGGGACAGCAAGAGACCCAGTACTTC.

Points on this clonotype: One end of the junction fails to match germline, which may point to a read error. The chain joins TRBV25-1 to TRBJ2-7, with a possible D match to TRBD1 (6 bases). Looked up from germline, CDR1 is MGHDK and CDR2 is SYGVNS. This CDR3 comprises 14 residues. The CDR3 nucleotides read TGTGTCAGCCTGGACAGCCGCTGGATTGGCGAGCAGTACTTC. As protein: CVSLDSRWIGEQYF.

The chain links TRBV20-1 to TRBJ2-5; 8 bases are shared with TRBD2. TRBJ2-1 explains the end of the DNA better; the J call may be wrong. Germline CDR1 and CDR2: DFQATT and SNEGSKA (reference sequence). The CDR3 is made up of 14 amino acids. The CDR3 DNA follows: TGCAGTGCTCGTCATTCGGGAGGGCCTGGGGAGCAGTTCTTC. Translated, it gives CSARHSGGPGEQFF.